The clone carrying this T cell receptor beta chain was observed a handful of times. What it binds is unknown. Its ends do not fully match the called genes, so a read error is possible. CDR1 is KGHSH and CDR2 is LQKENI in the germline V gene. This CDR3 has 12 amino acids. The source of the sample is a study of prognosis after radiotherapy for stage I lung cancer. Looking at the study overall: All non-small cell lung cancer patients were considered medically inoperable. The patients comprised 13 men and more than 5 women, spanning ages roughly 53 to 84 and having a median of about 70 years. Stereotactic body radiotherapy was given without concurrent therapy, and no patient received both at once.

Study results and limitations: Usage of TRBV and TRBJ genes reportedly differed between metastatic and non-metastatic patients.

The study amplified the TCR beta CDR3 region from genomic DNA. This amplification was carried out by two rounds of multiplex PCR. Primers specific to each TRBV and TRBJ gene were used in first-round PCR. TCRdb recomputed calls from the multiplex PCR reads with MiXCR, one row per CDR3 protein. This sample carries 30,000 or so distinct CDR3 sequences, around 31% of them seen once, and the ten largest clones take 9.5% to 13%. J is TRBJ2-3 and V is TRBV18; D is undetermined. Here the sequenced sample was PBMCs, taken before or after stereotactic body radiation therapy (not recorded which). This clonotype originated in a donor over 45 with non-small cell lung cancer. The CDR3 DNA sequence: TGTGCCAGCTCACCGAGCACATATACGCAGTATTTT. Protein product: CASSPSTYTQYF.